What follows are 24 T cell receptor beta chains derived from one specimen sequenced in a study of ipilimumab plus nivolumab after autologous stem cell transplantation. Using immunoSEQ multiplex PCR, the repertoire was profiled, and TCRdb retains in-frame clones only, with some absent. The data contain 15,000 to 20,000 clones, around 82% of them singletons. The starting material was PBMCs, obtained in a trial of ipilimumab plus nivolumab as post-transplant consolidation. All receptors come from a male donor with diffuse large B-cell lymphoma.

This clone has a single count. This rearrangement joins TRBV5-5 to TRBJ2-5, with 11 positions matching TRBD1. J lost 4 bases, V lost 3 bases, and 5 bases had no gene match. The CDR3 consists of 15 residues. Germline-derived CDR1 and CDR2 are SGHKS and YYEKEE (reference sequence). CDR3: CASSSTGQGGETQYF. CDR3 sequence (DNA): TGTGCCAGCAGCTCCACGGGACAGGGGGGAGAGACCCAGTACTTC.

The chain is built from TRBV4-2 and TRBJ2-5; perhaps TRBD1 as D (5 bases). Looked up from germline, CDR1 is LGHNA and CDR2 is YNFKEQ. V shed 7 bases and J shed 2 bases, with 17 bases lying between them. CDR3 length: 15 residues. The CDR3 protein is CASKGWVGAQETQYF. In nucleotides, the CDR3 is TGTGCCAGCAAGGGGTGGGTAGGGGCGCAAGAGACCCAGTACTTC.

Here the CDR3 reads CASSTGVEQYF. CDR3 in DNA: TGTGCCAGCAGCACAGGGGTGGAGCAGTACTTC. The chain uses TRBV25-1 and TRBJ2-7; 7 nucleotides line up with TRBD1. Germline assignment: CDR1 MGHDK and CDR2 SYGVNS. J lost 7 bases, V lost 6 bases, and 3 bases had no gene match. This CDR3 region has 11 residues.

V usage is TRBV5-1 and J usage is TRBJ2-6; D gene ambiguous. Trimming removed 4 bases at V and 0 bases at J, with 8 bases between. There are 15 residues in the CDR3. Germline values: CDR1 SGHRS, CDR2 YFSETQ. The CDR3: CASSLGNSGANVLTF. CDR3 sequence (DNA): TGCGCCAGCAGCCTAGGGAACTCTGGGGCCAACGTCCTGACTTTC.

The V and J genes are TRBV5-1 and TRBJ2-3, with TRBD2 identical over 14 bases. The CDR3 is 18 amino acids. The V and J ends lost 4 bases and 0 bases, in that order; junction bases with no gene match: 7. Germline V lookup: CDR1 SGHRS, CDR2 YFSETQ. CDR3 sequence: CASSPKGTSGGSTDTQYF. The CDR3 DNA sequence: TGCGCCAGCAGCCCAAAAGGGACTAGCGGGGGAAGCACAGATACGCAGTATTTT.

The rearrangement links TRBV19 to TRBJ2-7, with D perhaps TRBD2 (5 bases). There are 13 residues in the CDR3. V lost 8 bases and J lost 3, with 14 bases in between. Germline V gene data show CDR1 as LNHDA and CDR2 as SQIVND (reference sequence). The CDR3, as DNA: TGTGCCAGTGCATTCGGGGTAAGCTACGAGCAGTACTTC. Protein: CASAFGVSYEQYF.

The rearrangement links TRBV6-5 to TRBJ1-5; 7 bases fit TRBD1. The J segment lost 4 bases and the V segment lost 6 bases, leaving 3 bases of the junction unmatched. Germline-derived CDR1 and CDR2 are MNHEY and SVGAGI. CDR3 length: 13 residues. CDR3 sequence: CASRDRDNQPQHF. The DNA of the CDR3 is TGTGCCAGCAGAGACAGGGATAATCAGCCCCAGCATTTT.

This clone was found a few times. The rearrangement joins TRBV10-1 to TRBJ2-7; D unclear. V dropped 3 bases and J dropped 2 bases, with 11 bases sitting between them. The length of the CDR3 is 14 residues. Germline V lookup: CDR1 WNHNN, CDR2 SYGVQD (reference sequence). The DNA of the CDR3 is TGCGCCAGCAGTGACAGGCGGCTACCCTACGAGCAGTACTTC. Translated: CASSDRRLPYEQYF.

J is TRBJ1-2 and V is TRBV28; no definite D call. Trimming pared 5 bases from V and 0 bases from J, leaving 22 bases between. The germline V gene has CDR1 MDHEN and CDR2 SYDVKM. The CDR3 covers 18 residues. CDR3 nucleotides: TGTGCCAGCAGTCTAGCGCAACGTGCAGGACCATCTAACTATGGCTACACCTTC. The encoded protein is CASSLAQRAGPSNYGYTF.

CDR3 DNA sequence: TGTGCCAGCAGTTCGGACAGGGGGGACACCGGGGAGCTGTTTTTT. It codes for CASSSDRGDTGELFF. The chain links TRBV6-1 to TRBJ2-2; 10 bases fit TRBD1. The CDR3 is made up of 15 amino acids. The V gene end was trimmed by 5 bases and the J gene end by 3 bases; junction bases not matched to a gene: 3. CDR1 is MNHNS and CDR2 is SASEGT in the germline V gene.

The chain employs TRBV7-2 and TRBJ2-1, with D possibly being TRBD1 or TRBD2 (5 bases each). The germline V gene has CDR1 SGHTA and CDR2 FQGNSA. The ends were cut back, 3 bases at V and 5 bases at J, with 8 bases in the middle. The CDR3 is made up of 13 amino acids. The CDR3 loop is CASSLGTNNEQFF. CDR3 nucleotides: TGTGCCAGCAGCTTGGGGACCAACAATGAGCAGTTCTTC.

The chain combines TRBV6-6 with TRBJ1-3, with no clear D. The V gene's germline CDR1 is MNHNY and CDR2 SVGAGI (reference sequence). CDR3 length: 16 residues. Between the trimmed V and J ends, which lost 4 bases and 5 bases, there was a span of 18 bases. The CDR3 nucleotides are TGTGCCAGCAGTTCGGGCAGTGACCTAAGTAGAAACACCATATATTTT. The encoded protein is CASSSGSDLSRNTIYF.

The V and J genes are TRBV19 and TRBJ1-5; 8 bases agree with TRBD1. Germline trimming cut 11 bases from V and 4 bases from J; bases unmatched to any gene: 4. The CDR3 is 12 residues long. In germline, CDR1 is LNHDA, CDR2 SQIVND (reference sequence). CDR3 loop: CAVWTGNQPQHF. The DNA for the CDR3 is TGTGCCGTCTGGACAGGGAATCAGCCCCAGCATTTT.

J is TRBJ2-3 and V is TRBV5-5, with 9 bases matching TRBD2. The ends lost 0 bases at V and 1 base at J; junction bases unmatched: 9. The germline gives CDR1 SGHKS, CDR2 YYEKEE (reference sequence). The CDR3 contains 18 residues. The chain's CDR3 is CASSLEAAGGSGTDTQYF. The CDR3 DNA is TGTGCCAGCAGCTTGGAGGCAGCGGGGGGATCCGGCACAGATACGCAGTATTTT.

V and J are TRBV7-6 and TRBJ2-3; the D gene is possibly TRBD2 (5 bases). The V gene lost 5 bases and the J gene lost 6 bases, with 21 bases spanning the gap. CDR3 length: 16 amino acids. The germline CDR1 and CDR2 sequences are SGHVS and FNYEAQ. The CDR3 nucleotides read TGTGCCAGCAGCCGGACTCTATACACCAGCGGCGATACGCAGTATTTT. Translated, it gives CASSRTLYTSGDTQYF.

The chain employs TRBV7-2 and TRBJ2-1; either TRBD1 or TRBD2 may fit D (6 bases each). The V gene lost 5 bases and the J gene lost 6 bases, with 17 bases spanning the gap. CDR1 is SGHTA, CDR2 FQGNSA, per germline. The CDR3 consists of 15 residues. This CDR3 reads CASSPRERGRNEQFF. The CDR3 coding sequence is TGTGCCAGCAGCCCCCGGGAACGGGGGCGCAATGAGCAGTTCTTC. Filled out from reference TRBV7-2 and TRBJ2-1, the complete variable domain reads GAGVSQSPSNKVTEKGKDVELRCDPISGHTALYWYRQSLGQGLEFLIYFQGNSAPDKSGLPSDRFSAERTGGSVSTLTIQRTQQEDSAVYLCASSPRERGRNEQFFGPGTRLTVL.

J is TRBJ2-3 and V is TRBV19; possibly TRBD1 or TRBD2 for D (5 bases each). Germline V gene sequence: CDR1 LNHDA, CDR2 SQIVND (reference sequence). V was shortened by 6 bases and J by 5 bases, with 15 bases between the two germline ends. This CDR3 region has 14 residues. Here the CDR3 reads CASRPPGRGDTQYF. In nucleotides, the CDR3 is TGTGCCAGTAGACCACCGGGACGGGGAGATACGCAGTATTTT. The full variable domain, rest sourced from reference TRBV19 and TRBJ2-3, is DGGITQSPKYLFRKEGQNVTLSCEQNLNHDAMYWYRQDPGQGLRLIYYSQIVNDFQKGDIAEGYSVSREKKESFPLTVTSAQKNPTAFYLCASRPPGRGDTQYFGPGTRLTVL.

Comment on this clone: Germline and junction disagree at one end, which may indicate a read error. The chain carries TRBV7-7 and TRBJ2-5; 12 nucleotides match TRBD1. CDR3 length: 15 residues. Germline-derived CDR1 and CDR2 are SSHAT and FNYEAQ (reference sequence). CDR3 protein: CASSRDRGQRETQYF. The CDR3 DNA is TGTGCTAGCAGCCGGGACAGGGGGCAGAGAGAGACCCAGTACTTC.

This clone was observed a single time. This chain connects TRBV7-2 to TRBJ2-1; D call uncertain. The CDR3 consists of 15 residues. V was pared by 1 base and J by 2 bases, with 9 bases between. Germline lookup yields CDR1 SGHTA and CDR2 FQGNSA. CDR3 loop: CASSLESGPYNEQFF. CDR3 in DNA: TGTGCCAGCAGCTTAGAGTCCGGACCCTACAATGAGCAGTTCTTC.

The chain couples TRBV5-1 to TRBJ2-3; TRBD1 might be the D (6 bases). V was clipped by 0 bases and J by 0 bases, with 11 bases between them. This CDR3 spans 16 amino acids. Germline V CDR1 and CDR2: SGHRS, YFSETQ. CDR3 residues: CASSLGGQRSTDTQYF. For the CDR3, the DNA is TGCGCCAGCAGCTTGGGGGGACAAAGAAGCACAGATACGCAGTATTTT.

V and J are TRBV11-3 and TRBJ2-3, with D possibly TRBD2 on 5 matching bases. There are 13 residues in the CDR3. Germline V lookup: CDR1 SGHNT, CDR2 YENEEA. V lost 1 base and J 5 bases, leaving 7 bases between the germline ends. Written as DNA, the CDR3 is TGTGCCAGCAGCTTAGGGGAGAGAGATACGCAGTATTTT. Its translation is CASSLGERDTQYF. The full variable domain, with the rest looked up from reference TRBV11-3 and TRBJ2-3, is EAGVVQSPRYKIIEKKQPVAFWCNPISGHNTLYWYLQNLGQGPELLIRYENEEAVDDSQLPKDRFSAERLKGVDSTLKIQPAELGDSAVYLCASSLGERDTQYFGPGTRLTVL.

By frequency in the sample, this clone is medium-sized. DNA of the CDR3: TGTGCCAGCAGCTTGGCCGCCGGGCCGAGCTCCTACGAGCAGTACTTC. It yields the protein CASSLAAGPSSYEQYF. The V call is TRBV5-6, the J call TRBJ2-7, with unresolved D. V gave up 0 bases and J gave up 0 bases, with 13 bases separating them. From germline, CDR1 is SGHDT and CDR2 YYEEEE. The CDR3 spans 16 residues.

The V gene is TRBV5-4, the J gene TRBJ2-1; D may be TRBD2 (6 bases). V dropped 2 bases and J dropped 5 bases, with 8 bases sitting between them. Germline-derived CDR1 and CDR2 are SGHNT and YYREEE (reference sequence). This CDR3 comprises 13 residues. The CDR3 region has the DNA TGTGCCAGCAGCTTTGGGGGGAACAATGAGCAGTTCTTC. It codes for CASSFGGNNEQFF.

V and J are TRBV5-6 and TRBJ1-1, with D maybe TRBD1 (5 bases). Trimming took 3 bases from V and 5 from J, leaving 20 bases between them. The V gene's germline CDR1 is SGHDT and CDR2 YYEEEE. CDR3 size: 16 residues. The CDR3 sequence: CASSYTGNPTGTEAFF. The CDR3 region has the DNA TGTGCCAGCAGCTATACAGGTAACCCAACGGGGACTGAAGCTTTCTTT.